Below are 20 T cell receptor beta chains sequenced from a single sample in a study of T-cell reconstitution after alpha-beta-depleted transplantation in children. The library targeted TCRbeta and was prepared with unique molecular identifiers. Using its own MiXCR run on the PCR reads, TCRdb lists one record per CDR3 protein. The table has 670,000 or so distinct CDR3 sequences, 13% seen once. The material sequenced was PBMCs, taken before TCRalphabeta/CD19-depleted stem cell transplant. The receptors stem from a girl between 2 and 10 years old with congenital amegakaryocytic thrombocytopenia, due to receive a stem cell transplant.

The table lists this clonotype with many counts. The chain recombines TRBV12-3 or TRBV12-4 with TRBJ2-3; no reliable D call. Trimming shortened V by 2 bases and J by 6 bases, and 12 bases separated the two germline ends. CDR3 size: 14 residues. CDR3 residues: CASSLIRVRDTQYF. DNA for the CDR3: TGTGCCAGCAGTTTAATTCGAGTACGGGATACGCAGTATTTT.

This rearrangement joins TRBV7-8 to TRBJ2-7; D is unresolved. Germline CDR1 reads SGHVS; CDR2 reads FQNEAQ. This CDR3 comprises 13 residues. Trimming took 4 bases from V and 4 from J, leaving 11 bases between them. The CDR3 DNA reads TGTGCCAGCAGCTCGACGTGGGATTACGAGCAGTACTTC. Residues: CASSSTWDYEQYF.

The V gene is TRBV5-1, the J gene TRBJ2-5; 9 positions agree with TRBD1. V shed 0 bases, J shed 5 bases, and the junction held 5 bases outside the gene matches. Germline CDR1 and CDR2: SGHRS and YFSETQ. This CDR3 region has 15 residues. The CDR3, as DNA: TGCGCCAGCAGCTTGGGGATACAGGGGGCGGAGACCCAGTACTTC. It specifies CASSLGIQGAETQYF.

V usage is TRBV28 and J usage is TRBJ2-3; tentatively, D is TRBD2 (6 bases). V lost 3 bases, J lost 6 bases, and 22 bases lay in between. This CDR3 has 17 amino acids. Germline V gene sequence: CDR1 MDHEN, CDR2 SYDVKM. CDR3 residues: CASSFSMWAGSRDTQYF. The CDR3 DNA reads TGTGCCAGCAGTTTTAGTATGTGGGCGGGATCGAGGGATACGCAGTATTTT. The whole variable domain, remainder taken from reference TRBV28 and TRBJ2-3, is DVKVTQSSRYLVKRTGEKVFLECVQDMDHENMFWYRQDPGLGLRLIYFSYDVKMKEKGDIPEGYSVSREKKERFSLILESASTNQTSMYLCASSFSMWAGSRDTQYFGPGTRLTVL.

At least ten counts were recorded for this clonotype. The V and J genes are TRBV5-1 and TRBJ2-3; D gene unclear. Germline lookup yields CDR1 SGHRS and CDR2 YFSETQ. The V and J ends lost 0 bases and 0 bases respectively, with 14 bases between them. The CDR3 runs 17 residues. CDR3 loop: CASSLGLPTASTDTQYF. CDR3 nucleotide sequence: TGCGCCAGCAGCTTGGGTCTCCCCACGGCTAGCACAGATACGCAGTATTTT.

This clonotype showed up many times. The chain has TRBV27 and TRBJ2-1, with TRBD1 matching over 9 bases. Germline CDR1 MNHEY, CDR2 SMNVEV (reference sequence). V trimming: 6 bases; J trimming: 9 bases; junction bases outside the gene matches: 12. The CDR3 consists of 15 residues. CDR3: CASSPDRGVAGEQFF. CDR3 coding DNA: TGTGCCAGCAGCCCGGACAGGGGTGTAGCTGGTGAGCAGTTCTTC.

This clonotype was recorded at least ten times. The V gene is TRBV4-1, the J gene TRBJ2-7; the D is unclear. Trimming shortened V by 7 bases and J by 0 bases, and 7 bases separated the two germline ends. Germline V gives CDR1 MGHRA, CDR2 YSYEKL. This CDR3 is built from 12 residues. In DNA, the CDR3 is TGCGCCAGCACGGCAGACTCCTACGAGCAGTACTTC. Amino acid sequence: CASTADSYEQYF.

This clonotype was recorded many times. V gene TRBV4-1 combines with J gene TRBJ2-2; TRBD1 matches at 8 bases. CDR3 length: 15 residues. With V trimmed by 4 bases and J by 3 bases, 4 bases remained unmatched. The germline gives CDR1 MGHRA, CDR2 YSYEKL. CDR3 nucleotides: TGCGCCAGCAGCCCGGGACAGGCCCACACCGGGGAGCTGTTTTTT. This codes for CASSPGQAHTGELFF.

In its sample, this clonotype was seen many times. The chain uses TRBV5-1 and TRBJ1-1, with D possibly being TRBD1 (5 bases). Per the germline V gene, CDR1 is SGHRS and CDR2 is YFSETQ. This CDR3 comprises 15 residues. Trimming took 1 base from V and 5 from J, leaving 15 bases between them. CDR3 nucleotides: TGCGCCAGCAGCTTGAGCCGGGGGACGCAGACTGAAGCTTTCTTT. Translated: CASSLSRGTQTEAFF.

Ten or more counts support this clonotype. The rearrangement uses TRBV10-2 and TRBJ2-3; TRBD2 might be the D (6 bases). The V gene lost 2 bases and the J gene lost 0 bases, with 18 bases spanning the gap. Germline assignment: CDR1 WSHSY and CDR2 SAAADI. This CDR3 has 18 residues. CDR3 bases: TGCGCCAGCAGTGAGCCCCGGGGAGGTGGGGCTAGCACAGATACGCAGTATTTT. Amino acid sequence: CASSEPRGGGASTDTQYF.

This clonotype was seen at least ten times. This chain joins TRBV5-1 and TRBJ1-2; D perhaps matches TRBD1 (6 bases). Germline V gene sequence: CDR1 SGHRS, CDR2 YFSETQ. The CDR3 is 14 amino acids. V gave up 0 bases and J gave up 4 bases, with 10 bases separating them. The CDR3 reads CASSLARGVYGYTF. The CDR3 coding sequence is TGCGCCAGCAGCTTGGCCAGGGGAGTCTATGGCTACACCTTC.

The chain is built from TRBV12-3 or TRBV12-4 and TRBJ2-3, with TRBD2 matching 7 bases. The CDR3 totals 12 residues. With V trimmed by 6 bases and J by 5 bases, 2 bases remained unmatched. The CDR3 nucleotides read TGTGCCAGCAGCGGGAGGATAGATACGCAGTATTTT. Its translation: CASSGRIDTQYF.

This chain uses TRBV20-1 with TRBJ2-7; 10 bases are a match to TRBD2. J gave up 3 bases and V 7 bases, and 9 bases lay outside the gene matches. The CDR3 extends over 14 amino acids. Germline V gives CDR1 DFQATT, CDR2 SNEGSKA (reference sequence). The CDR3 sequence: CSVQREGHLYEQYF. CDR3 nucleotide sequence: TGCAGTGTTCAGCGGGAGGGCCACCTCTACGAGCAGTACTTC.

This clonotype was recorded many times. This rearrangement joins TRBV12-3 or TRBV12-4 to TRBJ2-2, with D perhaps TRBD1 (6 bases). The length of the CDR3 is 16 residues. The ends were cut back, 2 bases at V and 9 bases at J, with 19 bases in the middle. The CDR3 loop is CASSLRPQGYRRELFF. The DNA for the CDR3 is TGTGCCAGCAGTTTAAGGCCCCAGGGGTACCGTAGGGAGCTGTTTTTT.

This clonotype was detected a few times. V is TRBV20-1 and J is TRBJ1-5; D is unclear. The CDR3 is made up of 14 amino acids. Trimming removed 0 bases from V and 5 bases from J, with 11 bases in between. CDR1 and CDR2 (germline): DFQATT, SNEGSKA (reference sequence). The CDR3 reads CSARDQHRDQPQHF. The CDR3, as DNA: TGCAGTGCTAGAGATCAGCACAGAGATCAGCCCCAGCATTTT.

The chain links TRBV5-1 to TRBJ2-1; perhaps TRBD2 as D (6 bases). Germline CDR1 reads SGHRS; CDR2 reads YFSETQ. The CDR3 is made up of 18 amino acids. Trimming shortened V by 4 bases and J by 6 bases, and 26 bases separated the two germline ends. In DNA form, the CDR3 reads TGCGCCAGCAGCCATCTGATGCCCCCCGGGACTGGGCTCAATGAGCAGTTCTTC. Translated, it gives CASSHLMPPGTGLNEQFF.

This clonotype was detected many times. In DNA, the CDR3 is TGTGCCAGCAGCTTGCCTTCGGTGCGGGAGCTGTTTTTT. Translating gives CASSLPSVRELFF. This sequence joins TRBV5-5 and TRBJ2-2; D remains unclear. Trimming cost V 1 base and J 9 bases, with 10 bases left between them. Germline CDR1 reads SGHKS; CDR2 reads YYEKEE (reference sequence). The CDR3 sequence is 13 residues long.

The table lists this clonotype with many counts. The chain employs TRBV15 and TRBJ2-7; D unclear. Trimming removed 0 bases from V and 0 bases from J, with 12 bases in between. CDR3 length: 16 amino acids. CDR1 is LNHNV, CDR2 YYDKDF, per germline (reference sequence). The CDR3 DNA follows: TGTGCCACCAGCAGAGAGGAGTATGCCAGCTCCTACGAGCAGTACTTC. This gives the protein CATSREEYASSYEQYF.

This sequence joins TRBV7-6 and TRBJ2-1; D may match TRBD1 or TRBD2 (5 bases each). Germline V gene lookup returns CDR1 SGHVS and CDR2 FNYEAQ. Trimming shortened V by 5 bases and J by 4 bases, and 12 bases separated the two germline ends. This CDR3 region has 14 residues. The CDR3 nucleotides read TGTGCCAGCAGCCACTTGGGACCTTACAATGAGCAGTTCTTC. Encoded protein: CASSHLGPYNEQFF. The variable domain in full, with the rest retrieved from reference TRBV7-6 and TRBJ2-1, is GAGVSQSPRYKVTKRGQDVALRCDPISGHVSLYWYRQALGQGPEFLTYFNYEAQQDKSGLPNDRFSAERPEGSISTLTIQRTEQRDSAMYRCASSHLGPYNEQFFGPGTRLTVL.

The J gene is TRBJ2-6, the V gene TRBV29-1; D not resolved. Deletions cut 5 bases from V and 0 bases from J, with 11 bases between. Looked up from germline, CDR1 is SQVTM and CDR2 is ANQGSEA. CDR3 size: 15 residues. DNA for the CDR3: TGCAGCGTTACCGGAAGGCACTCTGGGGCCAACGTCCTGACTTTC. It specifies CSVTGRHSGANVLTF.